One sample yielded the 10 T cell receptor beta chains listed below, sequenced in a study of OX40 agonist ivuxolimab in advanced cancers. The method behind the library was the immunoSEQ multiplex PCR assay. TCRdb holds this immuneACCESS table with in-frame rearrangements only. Some clones are missing; in checked studies, unresolved V genes explain under half, and the rest has no known cause. This sample lists 55,000 to 65,000 clones; roughly 90% were detected once. The ten largest clonotypes hold approximately 23% of the sample. The sequenced sample was CD4+ or CD8+ T cells sorted from blood, obtained in a trial of the OX40 agonist ivuxolimab. These receptors were obtained from an adult with an advanced solid tumor such as melanoma, head and neck, liver or kidney cancer.

V is TRBV2 and J is TRBJ1-5; TRBD1 might be the D (5 bases). Germline CDR1 reads SNHLY; CDR2 reads FYNNEI. Trimming stripped 6 bases from V and 6 bases from J, with 15 bases between. The CDR3 sequence is 14 residues long. Here the CDR3 reads CASSGDRSGQPQHF. As DNA, the CDR3 is TGTGCCAGCAGCGGGGACCGAAGCGGTCAGCCCCAGCATTTT.

The rearrangement links TRBV6-5 to TRBJ2-5; D gene uncertain. Germline-derived CDR1 and CDR2 are MNHEY and SVGAGI. The CDR3 is 11 amino acids. Trimming stripped 6 bases from V and 4 bases from J, with 6 bases between. The CDR3 DNA follows: TGTGCCAGCAGAACTTCAGAGACCCAGTACTTC. Protein: CASRTSETQYF.

V and J are TRBV9 and TRBJ1-5, with unresolved D. V lost 2 bases to trimming and J lost 6 bases, with 12 bases between them. The CDR3 runs to 14 residues. Germline V CDR1 and CDR2: SGDLS, YYNGEE. The CDR3 nucleotides read TGTGCCAGCAGCGTCGGCTTCAGCGTTCAGCCCCAGCATTTT. Translated: CASSVGFSVQPQHF.

This chain uses TRBV28 with TRBJ1-2; tentative D call: TRBD1 (6 bases). The CDR3 sequence is 14 residues long. Germline-derived CDR1 and CDR2 are MDHEN and SYDVKM. The germline V and J ends were trimmed by 9 bases and 1 base, with 15 bases remaining between them. The CDR3 spells CASRLPGHNYGYTF. Here the CDR3 DNA reads TGTGCCAGTCGGCTTCCGGGACATAACTATGGCTACACCTTC.

The chain carries TRBV4-2 and TRBJ1-2; 7 nucleotides match TRBD1. Germline CDR1 and CDR2: LGHNA and YNFKEQ. CDR3 length: 16 amino acids. The V segment lost 0 bases and the J segment 5 bases; nucleotides outside the gene matches: 9. CDR3 sequence reads: CASSQESGTVAYGYTF. CDR3 DNA sequence: TGTGCCAGCAGCCAAGAATCCGGGACAGTAGCATATGGCTACACCTTC.

This clone was counted only a few times. The V and J genes are TRBV4-1 and TRBJ2-1; TRBD2 matches 10 bases. V was clipped by 3 bases and J by 3 bases; unmatched bases: 2. From germline, CDR1 is MGHRA and CDR2 YSYEKL. CDR3 length equals 15 residues. The CDR3 loop is CASSQLAGDYNEQFF. The CDR3 nucleotides are TGCGCCAGCAGCCAGCTAGCGGGGGACTACAATGAGCAGTTCTTC.

The V gene is TRBV18, the J gene TRBJ1-1, with D perhaps TRBD1 (6 bases). With 3 bases removed from V and 6 bases from J, the gap between germline ends came to 14 bases. The CDR3 runs to 14 residues. Germline-derived CDR1 and CDR2 are KGHSH and LQKENI. The CDR3 region is CASSPDTGKPEAFF. The CDR3 DNA reads as TGTGCCAGCTCACCCGATACAGGGAAGCCTGAAGCTTTCTTT.

This clone is a singleton in its sample. The V call is TRBV4-2, the J call TRBJ2-2; TRBD2 is a possible D gene (5 bases). Trimming removed 1 base from V and 2 bases from J, with 8 bases in between. Germline values: CDR1 LGHNA, CDR2 YNFKEQ. The CDR3 extends over 15 amino acids. This chain's CDR3 is CASSQVGLNTGELFF. CDR3 in DNA: TGTGCCAGCAGCCAAGTCGGACTTAACACCGGGGAGCTGTTTTTT.

The chain couples TRBV6-5 to TRBJ2-7, with D hard to call. Deletions cut 6 bases from V and 6 bases from J, with 15 bases between. The CDR3 consists of 13 residues. Per the germline V gene, CDR1 is MNHEY and CDR2 is SVGAGI. The CDR3 DNA is TGTGCCAGCAGCCCAACCATCATTGGCGAGCAGTACGTC. Its protein is CASSPTIIGEQYV.

The CDR3 is CASSFGLSWTQPQHF. The CDR3 bases are TGTGCCAGCAGTTTCGGGCTGTCCTGGACCCAGCCCCAGCATTTT. The chain employs TRBV28 and TRBJ1-5, with D unresolved. The CDR3 totals 15 residues. Germline values: CDR1 MDHEN, CDR2 SYDVKM. V lost 3 bases, J lost 7 bases, and 16 bases lay in between.